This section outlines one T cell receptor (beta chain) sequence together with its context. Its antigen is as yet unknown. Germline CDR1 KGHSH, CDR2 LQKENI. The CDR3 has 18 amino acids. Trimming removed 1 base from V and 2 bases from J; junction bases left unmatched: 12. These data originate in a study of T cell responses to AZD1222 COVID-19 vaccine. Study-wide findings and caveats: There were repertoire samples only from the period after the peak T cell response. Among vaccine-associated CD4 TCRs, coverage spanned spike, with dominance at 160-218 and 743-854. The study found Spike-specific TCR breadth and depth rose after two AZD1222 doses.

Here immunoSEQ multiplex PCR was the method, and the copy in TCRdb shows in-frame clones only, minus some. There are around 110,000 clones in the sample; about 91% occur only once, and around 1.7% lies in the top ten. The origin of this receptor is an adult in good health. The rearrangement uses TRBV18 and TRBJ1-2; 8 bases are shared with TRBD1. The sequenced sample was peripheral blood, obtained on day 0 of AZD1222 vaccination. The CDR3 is CASSPLWTGLLGNYGYTF. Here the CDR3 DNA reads TGTGCCAGCTCACCACTCTGGACAGGGCTCTTGGGCAACTATGGCTACACCTTC. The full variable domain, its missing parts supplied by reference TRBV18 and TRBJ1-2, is NAGVMQNPRHLVRRRGQEARLRCSPMKGHSHVYWYRQLPEEGLKFMVYLQKENIIDESGMPKERFSAEFPKEGPSILRIQQVVRGDSAAYFCASSPLWTGLLGNYGYTFGSGTRLTVV.